Shown below are 9 T cell receptor beta chains from a single sample sequenced in a study of CD8 T cells in Susac syndrome. Reverse transcription of roughly 0.45 to 1 ug RNA was performed with random hexamers. TCRdb reprocessed the immunoSEQ multiplex PCR reads with MiXCR, giving one entry per CDR3 protein. The sample includes roughly 190,000 distinct CDR3 sequences, 90% to 95% of them seen just once. Sequenced: CD4+ T cells from PBMCs. These receptor sequences come from a human donor in good health.

V usage is TRBV2 and J usage is TRBJ1-2; D might be TRBD1 (5 bases). Trimming left V 8 bases short and J 2 bases short, with 18 bases between. Per the germline V gene, CDR1 is SNHLY and CDR2 is FYNNEI. The CDR3 runs to 15 residues. The CDR3 sequence is CASRQGRALNYGYTF. In DNA, the CDR3 is TGTGCCAGCCGTCAGGGCAGAGCCCTAAACTATGGCTACACCTTC. The full variable domain, completed using reference TRBV2 and TRBJ1-2, is EPEVTQTPSHQVTQMGQEVILRCVPISNHLYFYWYRQILGQKVEFLVSFYNNEISEKSEIFDDQFSVERPDGSNFTLKIRSTKLEDSAMYFCASRQGRALNYGYTFGSGTRLTVV.

J is TRBJ1-1 and V is TRBV19, with a tentative D call TRBD1 (6 bases). V dropped 4 bases and J dropped 3 bases, with 12 bases sitting between them. Germline CDR1 LNHDA, CDR2 SQIVND (reference sequence). The CDR3 has 14 amino acids. The chain's CDR3 is CASSSRGLDTEAFF. In DNA, the CDR3 is TGTGCCAGTAGTAGCAGGGGCTTAGACACTGAAGCTTTCTTT.

V is TRBV6-6 and J is TRBJ2-1; 7 bases fit TRBD1. CDR1 MNHNY and CDR2 SVGAGI come from the germline V gene (reference sequence). This CDR3 contains 14 residues. The V and J ends lost 6 bases and 8 bases, in that order; junction bases with no gene match: 10. CDR3 in DNA: TGTGCCAGCAGCTATGACAGGGCCCGGGATGAGCAGTTCTTC. Translated, it gives CASSYDRARDEQFF.

The genes are TRBV6-2 or TRBV6-3 and TRBJ2-2; the match to TRBD2 covers 7 bases. The CDR3 is 13 amino acids. Germline CDR1 and CDR2: MNHEY and SVGEGT. Germline trimming cut 5 bases from V and 5 bases from J; bases unmatched to any gene: 2. As DNA, the CDR3 is TGTGCCAGCAGTGAAGCGGGGACCGGGGAGCTGTTTTTT. Translating it yields CASSEAGTGELFF.

The chain links TRBV3-1 to TRBJ2-4; the match to TRBD2 covers 16 bases. The CDR3 totals 18 residues. Trimming took 1 base from V and 7 from J; bases not matched to a gene: 7. Germline CDR1 and CDR2: LGHDT and YNNKEL (reference sequence). The CDR3 is CASSQAGLAGGPGNIQYF. The CDR3 nucleotides read TGTGCCAGCAGCCAAGCGGGACTAGCGGGGGGGCCTGGCAACATTCAGTACTTC.

This chain links TRBV28 with TRBJ1-1; TRBD1 matches 10 bases. The germline V gene has CDR1 MDHEN and CDR2 SYDVKM. With 6 bases clipped from V and 7 bases from J, the junction kept 8 bases outside the gene matches. This CDR3 is built from 14 residues. The CDR3 region has the DNA TGTGCCAGCAGAGAAGGTGGACAGGGGGTTGAAGCTTTCTTT. It translates to CASREGGQGVEAFF.

This sequence joins TRBV29-1 and TRBJ1-5; D gene ambiguous. The ends were cut back, 7 bases at V and 5 bases at J, with 15 bases in the middle. The CDR3 is 13 amino acids. Germline V gives CDR1 SQVTM, CDR2 ANQGSEA. In DNA form, the CDR3 reads TGCAGCGCCCGGACGGCCTTCGATCAGCCCCAGCATTTT. This encodes CSARTAFDQPQHF.

A few counts support this clonotype. V and J are TRBV15 and TRBJ1-3; tentatively, D is TRBD1 (5 bases). Trimming shortened V by 0 bases and J by 0 bases, and 12 bases separated the two germline ends. CDR1 and CDR2 (germline): LNHNV, YYDKDF (reference sequence). This CDR3 is built from 17 residues. CDR3 in amino acids: CATSREDGQASGNTIYF. The CDR3 region has the DNA TGTGCCACCAGCAGAGAGGACGGACAAGCCTCTGGAAACACCATATATTTT.

The rearrangement joins TRBV20-1 to TRBJ2-3; D gene unclear. This CDR3 comprises 14 residues. Germline CDR1 and CDR2: DFQATT and SNEGSKA (reference sequence). V lost 0 bases and J lost 7, with 14 bases in between. Written as DNA, the CDR3 is TGCAGTGCTAGAGAAAAGAACCTTCCTAATACGCAGTATTTT. Residues: CSAREKNLPNTQYF.